This TCR beta chain was retrieved from a study of T cells in Graves' hyperthyroidism and ophthalmopathy. This clonotype was counted ten times or more. What it binds is unknown. Losses at the gene ends were 5 bases for V and 4 bases for J; bases not matched to a gene: 6. Germline V CDR1 and CDR2: MNHNS, SASEGT. This CDR3 is built from 14 residues. The study, taken as a whole, reports: In simple terms, a model built on 13 V-J features told ophthalmopathy apart from stable hyperthyroidism.

Authors of the study amplified TCR beta CDR3 regions from RNA transcripts. Initially, a first-round RT-PCR of the TCR CDR3 employed the HTBI primer set. Each CDR3 protein is one row after TCRdb ran MiXCR on the multiplex PCR reads. The sample includes about 420,000 distinct CDR3 sequences, about a sixth of them seen just once. The chain uses TRBV6-1 and TRBJ2-7; TRBD1 matches at 9 bases. Sequencing was carried out using blood. The source is a young woman with Graves' hyperthyroidism. The CDR3 coding sequence is TGTGCCAGCAGTCGAGGACAGGGGATTTACGAGCAGTACTTC. As protein: CASSRGQGIYEQYF.